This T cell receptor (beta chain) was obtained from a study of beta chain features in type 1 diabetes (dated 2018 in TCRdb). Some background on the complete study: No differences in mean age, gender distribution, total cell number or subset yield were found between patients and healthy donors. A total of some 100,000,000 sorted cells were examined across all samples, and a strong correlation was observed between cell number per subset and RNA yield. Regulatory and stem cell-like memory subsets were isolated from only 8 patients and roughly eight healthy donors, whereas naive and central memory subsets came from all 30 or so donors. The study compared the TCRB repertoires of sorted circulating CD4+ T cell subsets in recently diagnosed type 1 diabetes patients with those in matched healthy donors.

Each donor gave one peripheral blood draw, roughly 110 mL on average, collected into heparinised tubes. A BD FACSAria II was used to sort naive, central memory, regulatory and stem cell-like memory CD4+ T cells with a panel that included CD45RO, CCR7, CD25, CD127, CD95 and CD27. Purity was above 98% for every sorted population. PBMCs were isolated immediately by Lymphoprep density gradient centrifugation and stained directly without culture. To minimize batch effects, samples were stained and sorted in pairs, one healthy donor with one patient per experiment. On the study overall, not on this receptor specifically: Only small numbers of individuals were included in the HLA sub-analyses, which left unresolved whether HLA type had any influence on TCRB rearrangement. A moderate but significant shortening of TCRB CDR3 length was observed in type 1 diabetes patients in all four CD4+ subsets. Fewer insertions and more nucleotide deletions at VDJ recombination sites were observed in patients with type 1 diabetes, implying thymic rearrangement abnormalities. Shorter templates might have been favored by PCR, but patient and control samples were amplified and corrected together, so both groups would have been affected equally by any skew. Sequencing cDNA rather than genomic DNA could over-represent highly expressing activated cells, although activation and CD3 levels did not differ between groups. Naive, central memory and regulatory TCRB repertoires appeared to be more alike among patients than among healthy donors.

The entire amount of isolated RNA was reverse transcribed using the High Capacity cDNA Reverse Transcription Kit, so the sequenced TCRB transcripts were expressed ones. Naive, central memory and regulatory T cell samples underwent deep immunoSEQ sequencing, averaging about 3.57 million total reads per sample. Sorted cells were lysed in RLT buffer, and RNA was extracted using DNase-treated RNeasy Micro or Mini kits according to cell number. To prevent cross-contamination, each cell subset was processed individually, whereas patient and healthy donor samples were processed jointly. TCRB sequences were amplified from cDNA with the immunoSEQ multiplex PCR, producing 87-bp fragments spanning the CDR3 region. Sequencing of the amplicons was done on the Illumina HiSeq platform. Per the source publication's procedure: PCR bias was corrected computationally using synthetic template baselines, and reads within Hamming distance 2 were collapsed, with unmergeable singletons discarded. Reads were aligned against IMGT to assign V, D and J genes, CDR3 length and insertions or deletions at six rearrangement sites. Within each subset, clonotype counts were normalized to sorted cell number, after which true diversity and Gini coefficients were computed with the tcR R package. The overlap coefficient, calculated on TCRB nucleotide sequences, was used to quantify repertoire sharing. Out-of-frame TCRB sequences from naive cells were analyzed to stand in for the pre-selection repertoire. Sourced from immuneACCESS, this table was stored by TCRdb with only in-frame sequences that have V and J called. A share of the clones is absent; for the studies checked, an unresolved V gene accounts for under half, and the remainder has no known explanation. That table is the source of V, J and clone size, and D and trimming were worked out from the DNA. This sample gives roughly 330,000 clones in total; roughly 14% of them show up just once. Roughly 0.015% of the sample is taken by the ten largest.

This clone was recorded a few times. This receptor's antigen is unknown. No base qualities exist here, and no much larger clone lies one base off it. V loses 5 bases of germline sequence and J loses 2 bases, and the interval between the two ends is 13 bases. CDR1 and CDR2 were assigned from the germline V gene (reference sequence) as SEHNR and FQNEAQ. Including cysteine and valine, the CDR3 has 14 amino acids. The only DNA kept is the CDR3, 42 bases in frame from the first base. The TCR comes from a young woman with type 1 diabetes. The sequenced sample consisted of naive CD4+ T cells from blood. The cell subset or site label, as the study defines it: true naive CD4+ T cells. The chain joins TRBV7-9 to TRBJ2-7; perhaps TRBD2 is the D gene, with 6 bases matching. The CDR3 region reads CASSPAGGPYEQYV. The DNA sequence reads TGTGCCAGCAGCCCCGCCGGGGGACCCTACGAGCAGTACGTC.